This T cell receptor beta chain was recovered during a study of T cell repertoires in cytomegalovirus infection. TCRdb recomputed calls from the reads with MiXCR, one row per CDR3 protein. This sample has around 710,000 distinct CDR3 sequences, with roughly 29% found just once. CDR3 length: 13 residues. Germline V gene data show CDR1 as SGHVS and CDR2 as FNYEAQ. V was shortened by 5 bases and J by 12 bases, with 17 bases between the two germline ends. On this clonotype: Its target is unknown.

This sequence originates from a human donor in good health (CMV status not recorded). Some clones in this sample may be carry-over from other donors' samples. The specimen comprised cultured CD8+ T cells from PBMCs, sampled from culture after CMV antigen stimulation. The rearrangement links TRBV7-6 to TRBJ2-1; tentatively, D is TRBD1 or TRBD2 (5 bases each). The DNA for the CDR3 is TGTGCCAGCAGCCCCGGGGCGGGTCGGGTGCAGTTCTTC. This codes for CASSPGAGRVQFF.